This T cell receptor beta chain comes out of a study of T-cell memory formation after mild COVID-19. TCRdb ran MiXCR on the 5' RACE reads and lists one entry per CDR3 protein. Of approximately 54,000 distinct CDR3 sequences in the sample, more than 10% were seen once. Trimming removed 5 bases at V and 6 bases at J, with 17 bases between. CDR3 length equals 15 residues. In germline, CDR1 is SEHNR, CDR2 FQNEAQ (reference sequence). This clonotype was found many times. The sample was PBMCs or a T cell subset sorted from them (not recorded which). J is TRBJ2-4 and V is TRBV7-9, with a tentative D call TRBD1 (6 bases). The receptor comes from a man in his late teens or twenties who had mild COVID-19 (a few samples of this study predate the infection). Cell type and time point are not known. The CDR3 sequence is CASSPRQELGNIQYF. The DNA of the CDR3 is TGTGCCAGCAGCCCCCGACAGGAATTGGGAAACATTCAGTACTTC.